These 10 T cell receptor beta chains originate from one sample sequenced in a study of blood T cells in healthy people across ages. A J-beta primer mix and a sample-barcoded 5' primer were used in a second PCR of about 7 to 12 cycles. TCRdb used MiXCR to reprocess the 5' RACE reads, holding one entry per CDR3 protein. The sample yields about 1,400,000 distinct CDR3 sequences, approximately 40% seen once. Sequenced: blood. These receptors originate from a woman in her late teens or twenties in good health.

This clonotype was detected only a few times. V is TRBV7-9 and J is TRBJ2-1; maybe TRBD1 (6 bases). Between the trimmed V and J ends, which lost 7 bases and 7 bases, there was a span of 14 bases. The length of the CDR3 is 13 residues. Looked up from germline, CDR1 is SEHNR and CDR2 is FQNEAQ (reference sequence). In nucleotides, the CDR3 is TGTGCCAGCAAGTTGGGGGCGCTTAATGAGCAGTTCTTC. This codes for CASKLGALNEQFF.

The table lists this clonotype with a few counts. The CDR3 reads CASSQDTTGNYNEQFF. The CDR3 DNA is TGCGCCAGCAGCCAAGATACAACAGGGAACTACAATGAGCAGTTCTTC. This chain uses TRBV4-1 with TRBJ2-1, with D perhaps TRBD1 (6 bases). Trimming cost V 0 bases and J 3 bases, with 12 bases left between them. Germline V gene data show CDR1 as MGHRA and CDR2 as YSYEKL. The length of the CDR3 is 16 residues.

V and J are TRBV28 and TRBJ2-1, with TRBD2 identical over 7 bases. This CDR3 region has 16 residues. Germline trimming cut 3 bases from V and 9 bases from J; bases unmatched to any gene: 14. The germline V gene has CDR1 MDHEN and CDR2 SYDVKM. The CDR3 loop reads CASSFSARGGRVEQFF. The CDR3 region has the DNA TGTGCCAGCAGTTTTTCTGCGAGGGGAGGGCGAGTTGAGCAGTTCTTC. The full variable domain, completed using reference TRBV28 and TRBJ2-1, is DVKVTQSSRYLVKRTGEKVFLECVQDMDHENMFWYRQDPGLGLRLIYFSYDVKMKEKGDIPEGYSVSREKKERFSLILESASTNQTSMYLCASSFSARGGRVEQFFGPGTRLTVL.

This clonotype appeared many times. The chain carries TRBV7-2 and TRBJ2-3, with D unresolved. V lost 4 bases to trimming and J lost 1 base, with 9 bases between them. Looked up from germline, CDR1 is SGHTA and CDR2 is FQGNSA. The CDR3 covers 14 residues. Here the CDR3 DNA reads TGTGCCAGCAGCTCCTCAGCCGGCACAGATACGCAGTATTTT. This codes for CASSSSAGTDTQYF. The variable domain in full, with the rest retrieved from reference TRBV7-2 and TRBJ2-3, is GAGVSQSPSNKVTEKGKDVELRCDPISGHTALYWYRQSLGQGLEFLIYFQGNSAPDKSGLPSDRFSAERTGGSVSTLTIQRTQQEDSAVYLCASSSSAGTDTQYFGPGTRLTVL.

The chain has TRBV12-3 or TRBV12-4 and TRBJ1-4; 7 positions agree with TRBD1. CDR3 length: 14 residues. J was trimmed by 8 bases and V by 6 bases; bases with no gene match: 9. Here the CDR3 DNA reads TGTGCCAGCAGGAGGGGGCTATTGGACGAAAAACTGTTTTTT. This gives the protein CASRRGLLDEKLFF.

This clonotype has at least ten counts. The chain carries TRBV10-3 and TRBJ2-1; no clear D gene. Germline V CDR1 and CDR2: ENHRY, SYGVKD. The CDR3 loop spans 12 amino acids. Trimming took off 6 bases at V and 6 bases at J, with 9 bases between the two ends. The CDR3 nucleotides read TGTGCCATCAGCACCCCCCCCAATGAGCAGTTCTTC. Its translation is CAISTPPNEQFF.

This chain joins TRBV27 and TRBJ2-1, with D perhaps TRBD2 (6 bases). This CDR3 comprises 15 residues. Trimming stripped 4 bases from V and 9 bases from J, with 19 bases between. Germline CDR1 and CDR2: MNHEY and SMNVEV (reference sequence). The CDR3 bases are TGTGCCAGCAGTTGCATTGGCGGGGTACGTTCTGAGCAGTTCTTC. Protein sequence: CASSCIGGVRSEQFF.

The rearrangement uses TRBV12-3 or TRBV12-4 and TRBJ2-1, with 14 bases matching TRBD2. The CDR3 extends over 17 amino acids. The junction had 8 bases not matched to a gene; V was cut back by 6 bases and J by 4 bases. The DNA of the CDR3 is TGTGCCAGCAGGGGCGCCGGGACTAGCGGGAGTTACAATGAGCAGTTCTTC. Protein: CASRGAGTSGSYNEQFF.

This clonotype was observed a few times. The chain employs TRBV6-5 and TRBJ1-6, with a tentative D call TRBD1 (6 bases). The germline gives CDR1 MNHEY, CDR2 SVGAGI. V was cut by 0 bases and J by 6 bases, with 15 bases left in between. CDR3 length: 17 amino acids. CDR3 bases: TGTGCCAGCAGTTACTCGATCTCCGGGACAATTAATTCACCCCTCCACTTT. It is translated as CASSYSISGTINSPLHF.

This chain connects TRBV6-5 to TRBJ2-1; 9 bases match TRBD2. The J call may be mistaken, given a closer DNA end match to TRBJ2-7. Germline CDR1 and CDR2: MNHEY and SVGAGI. The CDR3 covers 15 residues. CDR3 sequence reads: CASRRGGGTYNEQYF. The CDR3 nucleotides read TGTGCCAGCAGGCGGGGGGGCGGGACCTACAATGAGCAGTACTTC.